Shown below are 29 T cell receptor beta chains from a single sample sequenced in a study of CD8 T cells in ankylosing spondylitis. From the 5' RACE reads, TCRdb called clonotypes with MiXCR, one entry per CDR3 protein. This sample has 150,000 to 200,000 distinct CDR3 sequences, with around 9.6% found just once. The sequencing sample was made of blood, either unsorted or a sorted T cell fraction (not recorded which). Receptors originate from a female donor with ankylosing spondylitis or in good health (not recorded which).

This sequence joins TRBV9 and TRBJ1-2, with D uncertain. The CDR3 extends over 16 amino acids. V was trimmed by 0 bases and J by 8 bases, leaving 20 bases between them. Germline CDR1 is SGDLS and CDR2 is YYNGEE. CDR3 in amino acids: CASSVGAVPRSYGYTF. DNA of the CDR3: TGTGCCAGCAGCGTAGGGGCGGTCCCTCGGTCCTACGGCTACACCTTC.

Comment on this clonotype: A read error may account for a junction end that differs from germline. DNA of the CDR3: TGTGCCAGCAGCCTTCTGGGGGGCGGGAGGCAGAACTTC. Amino acids: CASSLLGGGRQNF. The genes are TRBV27 and TRBJ2-7, with 8 nucleotides matching TRBD2. Per germline, CDR1 MNHEY and CDR2 SMNVEV (reference sequence). The CDR3 length is 13 residues.

The chain combines TRBV4-3 with TRBJ2-1; 10 bases map to TRBD2. Per germline, CDR1 LGHNA and CDR2 YSLEER. The junction had 12 bases not matched to a gene; V was cut back by 4 bases and J by 6 bases. The CDR3 consists of 17 residues. The CDR3 here is CASSRSPSGRGSNEQFF. For the CDR3, the DNA is TGCGCCAGCAGCCGCTCTCCCAGCGGGAGGGGGTCCAATGAGCAGTTCTTC.

The rearrangement joins TRBV9 to TRBJ2-7; 9 bases fit TRBD2. Germline V gene sequence: CDR1 SGDLS, CDR2 YYNGEE. The CDR3 runs to 14 residues. The V segment lost 0 bases and the J segment 6 bases; nucleotides outside the gene matches: 4. The CDR3 DNA is TGTGCCAGCAGCGTAGGGGGACTAGCAATCGAGCAGTACTTC. It codes for CASSVGGLAIEQYF.

Many counts were recorded for this clonotype. This CDR3 is CASSYSRREGARNTIYF. As DNA, the CDR3 is TGTGCCAGCAGTTACTCGAGGCGGGAGGGGGCAAGAAACACCATATATTTT. The V gene is TRBV6-5, the J gene TRBJ1-3; the match to TRBD1 covers 7 bases. Per germline, CDR1 MNHEY and CDR2 SVGAGI. This CDR3 is built from 17 residues. The ends lost 0 bases at V and 5 bases at J; junction bases unmatched: 10.

V usage is TRBV21-1 and J usage is TRBJ1-5; the table's D call of TRBD1 was not tested on the DNA. TRBV21-1 is listed as a pseudogene. The CDR3 spans 15 residues. CDR3 bases: TGTGCCAGCCCCAGCGGCAGGGGGCTCGCTCAGCCCCAGCATTTT. This encodes CASPSGRGLAQPQHF.

In this sample, this clonotype turned up a few times. The rearrangement links TRBV20-1 to TRBJ2-7; D might be TRBD1 (6 bases). The germline V gene encodes CDR1 DFQATT and CDR2 SNEGSKA (reference sequence). CDR3 length: 13 residues. Deletions cut 5 bases from V and 3 bases from J, with 14 bases between. The CDR3 DNA sequence: TGCAGTGCTTTGACAGGAGCAAGCTACGAGCAGTACTTC. As protein: CSALTGASYEQYF.

V is TRBV11-1 and J is TRBJ1-1, with D possibly being TRBD1 (5 bases). There are 12 residues in the CDR3. Germline CDR1 reads SGHAT; CDR2 reads FQDESV (reference sequence). Trimming left V 11 bases short and J 5 bases short, with 15 bases between. The CDR3 loop reads CAGARRGTEAFF. Written as DNA, the CDR3 is TGTGCCGGGGCACGGCGGGGGACTGAAGCTTTCTTT.

This clonotype was counted a few times. V usage is TRBV29-1 and J usage is TRBJ1-1; a weak D match, TRBD1 (5 bases). The CDR3 is made up of 14 amino acids. Germline CDR1 and CDR2: SQVTM and ANQGSEA. Trimming removed 6 bases at V and 0 bases at J, with 14 bases between. The CDR3 DNA is TGCAGCGTGACTTCGACAGCCTTGAACACTGAAGCTTTCTTT. Protein product: CSVTSTALNTEAFF.

Concerning this clonotype itself: A much larger clone differs from this one at a single base, so this may be a read error. The chain links TRBV29-1 to TRBJ2-3, with a tentative D call TRBD1 (6 bases). Germline CDR1 and CDR2: SQVTM and ANQGSEA. The V gene lost 6 bases and the J gene lost 8 bases, with 12 bases spanning the gap. CDR3 size: 11 residues. The CDR3 spells CSVQGLGTQYF. The CDR3 nucleotides read TGCAGCGTCCAGGGGCTAGGTACGCAGTATTTT.

This clonotype was seen a handful of times. J is TRBJ2-1 and V is TRBV6-1; D is possibly TRBD2 (6 bases). V was shortened by 5 bases and J by 2 bases, with 16 bases between the two germline ends. Germline V lookup: CDR1 MNHNS, CDR2 SASEGT. This CDR3 region has 16 residues. CDR3 loop: CASSPDYVGAYNEQFF. In DNA, the CDR3 is TGTGCCAGCAGTCCGGACTACGTGGGGGCCTACAATGAGCAGTTCTTC.

This chain links TRBV27 with TRBJ1-6; maybe TRBD1 (6 bases). V lost 3 bases and J lost 6, with 15 bases in between. Germline V CDR1 and CDR2: MNHEY, SMNVEV (reference sequence). The CDR3 is made up of 16 amino acids. CDR3 sequence reads: CASSFFIDRRNSPLHF. The CDR3 nucleotides read TGTGCCAGCAGTTTCTTTATTGACAGGCGTAATTCACCCCTCCACTTT.

This clonotype was seen more than once but under ten times. The rearrangement joins TRBV28 to TRBJ2-6; D remains ambiguous. Germline loops: CDR1 MDHEN, CDR2 SYDVKM. V was trimmed by 1 base and J by 8 bases, leaving 3 bases between them. This CDR3 is 12 amino acids long. This CDR3 reads CASSLSTNVLTF. CDR3 DNA sequence: TGTGCCAGCAGTTTATCCACCAACGTCCTGACTTTC.

This chain connects TRBV12-3 or TRBV12-4 to TRBJ1-4; D ambiguous. The CDR3 sequence is 13 residues long. V lost 2 bases to trimming and J lost 5 bases, with 6 bases between them. The CDR3 sequence: CASSLRRNEKLFF. As DNA, the CDR3 is TGTGCCAGCAGTTTAAGGCGGAATGAAAAACTGTTTTTT.

The CDR3 sequence: CATITGGNSGANVLTF. CDR3 in DNA: TGTGCCACCATAACAGGGGGCAACTCTGGGGCCAACGTCCTGACTTTC. The J gene is TRBJ2-6, the V gene TRBV15; the match to TRBD1 covers 9 bases. The CDR3 is made up of 16 amino acids. Looked up from germline, CDR1 is LNHNV and CDR2 is YYDKDF (reference sequence). After removal of 7 bases from V and 0 bases from J, the junction contained 4 bases not matched to a gene. Using reference TRBV15 and TRBJ2-6 for the parts outside the CDR3, the full variable domain is DAMVIQNPRYQVTQFGKPVTLSCSQTLNHNVMYWYQQKSSQAPKLLFHYYDKDFNNEADTPDNFQSRRPNTSFCFLDIRSPGLGDTAMYLCATITGGNSGANVLTFGAGSRLTVL.

In this sample, this clonotype turned up a few times. The chain is built from TRBV7-2 and TRBJ1-2, with D unresolved. Deletions cut 5 bases from V and 8 bases from J, with 24 bases between. The CDR3 totals 16 residues. Looked up from germline, CDR1 is SGHTA and CDR2 is FQGNSA. The CDR3 DNA follows: TGTGCCAGCAGCCTTTCTACATTCCTCGGGGTGTCGGGCTACACCTTC. It is translated as CASSLSTFLGVSGYTF.

This clonotype was counted many times. The chain uses TRBV12-3 or TRBV12-4 and TRBJ2-3; no reliable D call. The CDR3 extends over 12 amino acids. Trimming took 6 bases from V and 8 from J, leaving 12 bases between them. The CDR3 region is CASSSGLSTQYF. The CDR3 region has the DNA TGTGCCAGCAGCTCCGGCCTAAGTACGCAGTATTTT.

This clonotype has ten or more counts. V gene TRBV29-1 combines with J gene TRBJ2-5; 7 bases line up with TRBD1. Trimming at V came to 4 bases and at J to 5 bases, leaving 13 bases not matched to a gene. Germline CDR1 is SQVTM and CDR2 is ANQGSEA. The CDR3 loop spans 15 amino acids. CDR3 DNA: TGCAGCGTTGTCCCCTCACAGGGGTTGTGGGAGACCCAGTACTTC. Translation: CSVVPSQGLWETQYF.

This clonotype was seen more than once but under ten times. The chain uses TRBV5-1 and TRBJ2-1; D may match TRBD1 or TRBD2 (5 bases each). The CDR3 has 13 residues. V lost 0 bases to trimming and J lost 9 bases, with 10 bases between them. Germline assignment: CDR1 SGHRS and CDR2 YFSETQ. CDR3 sequence: CASSLGGSGEQFF. DNA of the CDR3: TGCGCCAGCAGCTTGGGGGGGAGCGGTGAGCAGTTCTTC.

The chain carries TRBV9 and TRBJ2-3; the match to TRBD2 covers 8 bases. The CDR3 covers 15 residues. The germline V gene encodes CDR1 SGDLS and CDR2 YYNGEE. Trimming removed 4 bases from V and 6 bases from J; junction bases left unmatched: 10. CDR3 sequence: CASSPSGAGVDTQYF. CDR3 in DNA: TGTGCCAGCAGCCCGAGCGGAGCGGGAGTGGATACGCAGTATTTT.

The table lists this clonotype with a few counts. The rearrangement links TRBV28 to TRBJ2-5; a possible D gene is TRBD2 (5 bases). The CDR3 is 15 residues long. V lost 5 bases and J lost 2, with 15 bases in between. Germline V lookup: CDR1 MDHEN, CDR2 SYDVKM. CDR3: CASSPRGPLQETQYF. CDR3 nucleotides: TGTGCCAGCAGTCCTCGAGGGCCGTTACAAGAGACCCAGTACTTC.

This chain joins TRBV7-2 and TRBJ2-7; D may be TRBD2 (6 bases). CDR1 and CDR2 from the germline V gene are SGHTA and FQGNSA. The V and J ends lost 4 bases and 0 bases respectively, with 16 bases between them. The CDR3 is 16 amino acids. The CDR3 loop reads CASSSIIAVSSYEQYF. The DNA of the CDR3 is TGTGCCAGCAGCTCAATTATAGCGGTAAGCTCCTACGAGCAGTACTTC.

This clonotype was detected many times. J is TRBJ1-1 and V is TRBV7-9; D is unresolved. Germline loops: CDR1 SEHNR, CDR2 FQNEAQ (reference sequence). The CDR3 is 13 residues long. Trimming cost V 2 bases and J 6 bases, with 10 bases left between them. DNA of the CDR3: TGTGCCAGCAGCTTAAGTGCGGGAGCTGAAGCTTTCTTT. It encodes CASSLSAGAEAFF.

The chain employs TRBV6-1 and TRBJ1-5; D uncertain. Germline values: CDR1 MNHNS, CDR2 SASEGT. The CDR3 totals 12 residues. V lost 5 bases and J 4 bases, leaving 6 bases between the germline ends. The CDR3 sequence: CASSWENQPQHF. The CDR3 DNA reads as TGTGCCAGCAGTTGGGAGAATCAGCCCCAGCATTTT.

The chain joins TRBV12-3 or TRBV12-4 to TRBJ1-2; D may be TRBD1 (6 bases). The CDR3 loop spans 13 amino acids. Deletions cut 4 bases from V and 5 bases from J, with 11 bases between. CDR3 residues: CASSSQGTYGYTF. CDR3 sequence (DNA): TGTGCCAGCAGTTCCCAGGGGACATATGGCTACACCTTC.

This clonotype was detected a few times. V gene TRBV5-1 combines with J gene TRBJ2-3, with 7 bases lining up with TRBD1. The length of the CDR3 is 14 residues. Germline trimming cut 0 bases from V and 6 bases from J; bases unmatched to any gene: 4. The germline CDR1 and CDR2 sequences are SGHRS and YFSETQ. CDR3 residues: CASSLGQGDDTQYF. In DNA, the CDR3 is TGCGCCAGCAGCTTGGGACAGGGTGATGATACGCAGTATTTT.

This clonotype was counted between two and nine times. The chain is built from TRBV7-9 and TRBJ2-5; no firm D call. CDR3 length: 14 residues. Germline V CDR1 and CDR2: SEHNR, FQNEAQ (reference sequence). V dropped 1 base and J dropped 4 bases, with 10 bases sitting between them. CDR3 DNA sequence: TGTGCCAGCAGCTTAGAGTTGGGTCGAGAGACCCAGTACTTC. Translating it yields CASSLELGRETQYF.

The chain has TRBV9 and TRBJ1-6; possibly TRBD1 for D (6 bases). The V gene's germline CDR1 is SGDLS and CDR2 YYNGEE. The CDR3 consists of 14 residues. V dropped 3 bases and J dropped 9 bases, with 13 bases sitting between them. For the CDR3, the DNA is TGTGCCAGCAGCGAGGGGGATTACCGTTCACCCCTCCACTTT. As protein: CASSEGDYRSPLHF.

The chain has TRBV18 and TRBJ2-6; no clear D. CDR3 length: 16 amino acids. Trimming removed 1 base from V and 0 bases from J, with 7 bases in between. The germline CDR1 and CDR2 sequences are KGHSH and LQKENI. The CDR3 loop reads CASSPRRPSGANVLTF. The DNA of the CDR3 is TGTGCCAGCTCACCACGCCGGCCCTCTGGGGCCAACGTCCTGACTTTC.